This TCR beta chain originates from a study of cytomegalovirus exposure and HLA in healthy donors. Study conclusions and caveats: HLA allele associations emerged for 15,000 to 20,000 TCR beta sequences in a later analysis, at 0.05 false discovery rate. In an earlier analysis, in 540 or so donors, most V segments appeared productive either ~87% or ~30% of the time.

The PCR used 60 Vbeta and 13 Jbeta primers. Profiled with immunoSEQ multiplex PCR; TCRdb holds only in-frame clones, not every one. The sample lists approximately 120,000 clones; under 85% were seen once. In its sample, this clone was seen a few times. Its specificity is not known. V was trimmed by 3 bases and J by 7 bases, leaving 17 bases between them. The length of the CDR3 is 15 residues. CDR1 is SGHNT and CDR2 is YYREEE in the germline V gene (reference sequence). The sequencing sample was made of PBMCs. The sequence was collected from a man aged 40-50 years in good health and CMV-seropositive. The J gene is TRBJ2-1, the V gene TRBV5-4; perhaps TRBD1 as D (5 bases). CDR3 residues: CASSSSWGSRNEQFF. The CDR3 bases are TGTGCCAGCAGCTCATCTTGGGGCTCAAGGAATGAGCAGTTCTTC.